Sequencing of this T cell receptor (beta chain) was carried out in a study of blood T cells in healthy people across ages. With respect to this clonotype: What it binds is not known.

Primed by a sample-barcoded 5' primer and a J-beta primer mix, a second PCR proceeded for about 6 to 11 cycles. Each sample yielded at least 2.5 million CDR3-containing paired-end reads. TCRdb re-analysed the 5' RACE reads in MiXCR, keeping a single row per CDR3 protein. Of about 1.8 million distinct CDR3 sequences in the sample, around half were seen once. Study outcomes and limitations: TCR beta diversity per million T cells fell roughly linearly with age.

The CDR3 is 15 amino acids. V was shortened by 5 bases and J by 2 bases, with 13 bases between the two germline ends. Germline CDR1 is SGHTA and CDR2 is FQGNSA. Sequencing was carried out using blood. The rearrangement joins TRBV7-2 to TRBJ2-1; D ambiguous. This clonotype was sampled from a woman between 40 and 55 years old in good health. Here the CDR3 DNA reads TGTGCCAGCAGCCGAAGTGGGAACACCTACAATGAGCAGTTCTTC. Translating gives CASSRSGNTYNEQFF. Full variable domain (rest looked up from reference TRBV7-2 and TRBJ2-1): GAGVSQSPSNKVTEKGKDVELRCDPISGHTALYWYRQSLGQGLEFLIYFQGNSAPDKSGLPSDRFSAERTGGSVSTLTIQRTQQEDSAVYLCASSRSGNTYNEQFFGPGTRLTVL.